This T cell receptor beta chain was sequenced during a study of T-cell reconstitution after alpha-beta-depleted transplantation in children listed by TCRdb under 2016. In terms of the full investigation: Using TCR repertoire profiling, the study followed T-cell immune reconstitution in a quantitative way in children after TCRalphabeta/CD19-depleted allogeneic hematopoietic cell transplantation. Study-wide conclusions, independent of this receptor: In some patients, high TCRbeta diversity at day 60 was attributed to recipient T cells and intrathymic progenitors that had survived conditioning. About two months after transplant, the apparently early recovery of alphabetaT-cell counts reportedly depended on just several hundred clones that had expanded rapidly and came from non-depleted graft cells. The frequencies of hyperexpanded clones fell over the following months, and after one year, T-cell counts and TCRbeta diversity were mostly attributed to newly produced T cells.

Per the publication, the treatment or condition label means: allogeneic hematopoietic cell transplantation with graft depleted of TCRalphabeta T cells and CD19 B cells. The transplant recipients were children given TCRalphabeta/CD19-depleted allogeneic hematopoietic cell grafts. Details on this clonotype: The specificity of this receptor is unknown. Per-base qualities were not stored, and no clone one base away is much larger.

Library construction relied on PCR. Sequenced on an Illumina HiSeq 2500. Molecular barcoding was employed in the preparation of TCR libraries, with unique molecular identifiers being used to normalize TCRbeta repertoire quantification. TCRdb's own reprocessing of the public reads used fastp at Q25 and MiXCR and kept productive beta chains. Rows matching on CDR3 protein sequence are summarized as one entry with the most common DNA and genes. This sample lists more than 400,000 distinct CDR3 sequences; roughly 43% were detected once. The ten largest clonotypes hold under 35% of the sample. This sample comprised PBMCs, obtained before TCRalphabeta/CD19-depleted stem cell transplant. The sequence was collected from a girl aged 2-10 years with aplastic anemia, due to receive a stem cell transplant.

The CDR3 sequence is CASSLGGRGNQPQHF. At the DNA level, the sequence is TGTGCCAGCAGTTTAGGGGGGCGCGGGAATCAGCCCCAGCATTTT. Here the chain combines TRBV28 and TRBJ1-5; possibly the D gene is TRBD1, per 6 matching bases. For CDR1 and CDR2, the germline V gene lists MDHEN and SYDVKM. V is pared back by 2 bases and J by 4 bases, with 12 bases lying between the germline termini. The cysteine opens and the phenylalanine closes a CDR3 of 15 amino acids. Here the CDR3 DNA is all that survives: 45 bases in frame from base 1.